The 6 T cell receptor beta chains below were found in one sample sequenced in a study of blood T cells in healthy people across ages (dated by TCRdb to about 2015). The library was built by means of 5' RACE. The sample was run on an Illumina HiSeq 2500. A second PCR of about 7 to 12 cycles was performed with a sample-barcoded 5' primer and a J-beta primer mix. TCRdb redid the processing of the public reads, applying fastp at Q25 and MiXCR, and retained in-frame beta chains. Every distinct CDR3 protein forms one entry, paired with its most common genes and DNA. The sample contains about 1,800,000 distinct CDR3 sequences, 28% of them found a single time. The leading ten clones occupy 7% to 9% of the sample. Sample: blood. These receptors were collected from a woman younger than 45 in good health.

This clonotype was recorded only once. V and J are TRBV18 and TRBJ1-1; D is undetermined. The germline V and J ends were trimmed by 2 bases and 11 bases, with 18 bases remaining between them. The germline V gene has CDR1 KGHSH and CDR2 LQKENI. This CDR3 region has 14 residues. The CDR3 DNA reads TGTGCCAGCTCACCATCGGGGTTAGGCACTGGGGCTTTCTTT. The encoded protein is CASSPSGLGTGAFF. The full variable domain, rest sourced from reference TRBV18 and TRBJ1-1, is NAGVMQNPRHLVRRRGQEARLRCSPMKGHSHVYWYRQLPEEGLKFMVYLQKENIIDESGMPKERFSAEFPKEGPSILRIQQVVRGDSAAYFCASSPSGLGTGAFFGQGTRLTVV.

This clonotype occurred a few times. The chain combines TRBV7-9 with TRBJ1-6; the D is unclear. Trimming took 5 bases from V and 7 from J, leaving 9 bases between them. CDR3 size: 13 residues. Germline V CDR1 and CDR2: SEHNR, FQNEAQ (reference sequence). The CDR3 sequence is CASSDLQNSPLHF. The CDR3 DNA reads as TGTGCCAGCAGCGACCTACAGAATTCACCCCTCCACTTT.

This clonotype was detected only once. This chain joins TRBV12-3 or TRBV12-4 and TRBJ1-1, with no clear D. V was trimmed by 1 base and J by 10 bases, leaving 7 bases between them. This CDR3 spans 11 amino acids. The CDR3 region has the DNA TGTGCCAGCAGTTTAGGGGTCCGAGCTTTCTTT. This gives the protein CASSLGVRAFF.

This clonotype has only a few counts. The V gene is TRBV28, the J gene TRBJ2-1; weak D call: TRBD2 (5 bases). The CDR3 runs to 14 residues. CDR1 is MDHEN and CDR2 is SYDVKM in the germline V gene. Trimming left V 8 bases short and J 4 bases short, with 15 bases between. CDR3 in amino acids: CASGSRGLYNEQFF. CDR3 in DNA: TGTGCCAGCGGGAGTAGAGGCCTTTACAATGAGCAGTTCTTC.

This clonotype has at least ten counts. CDR3 protein: CASRARGGGGSYEQYF. The CDR3 nucleotides read TGCGCCAGCAGAGCCAGGGGGGGAGGGGGCTCCTACGAGCAGTACTTC. V and J are TRBV10-2 and TRBJ2-7; possibly TRBD1 or TRBD2 for D (7 bases each). Trimming cost V 6 bases and J 0 bases, with 18 bases left between them. There are 16 residues in the CDR3. Germline lookup yields CDR1 WSHSY and CDR2 SAAADI.

The table lists this clonotype with many counts. The chain uses TRBV2 and TRBJ2-7, with D possibly being TRBD2 (6 bases). V shed 7 bases and J shed 3 bases, with 7 bases lying between them. The germline V gene encodes CDR1 SNHLY and CDR2 FYNNEI. CDR3 length: 11 amino acids. The CDR3: CASTGGYEQYF. The CDR3 nucleotides read TGTGCCAGCACCGGGGGCTACGAGCAGTACTTC.